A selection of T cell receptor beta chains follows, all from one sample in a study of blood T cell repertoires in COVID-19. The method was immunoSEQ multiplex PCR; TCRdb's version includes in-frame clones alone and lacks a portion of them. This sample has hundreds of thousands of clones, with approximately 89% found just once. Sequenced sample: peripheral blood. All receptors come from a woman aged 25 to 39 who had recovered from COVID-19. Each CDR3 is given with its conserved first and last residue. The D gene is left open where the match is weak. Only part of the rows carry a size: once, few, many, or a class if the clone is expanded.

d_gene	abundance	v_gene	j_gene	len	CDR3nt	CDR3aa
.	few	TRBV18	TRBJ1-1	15	TGTGCCAGCTCACCACGACAGGAGATGAACACTGAAGCTTTCTTT	CASSPRQEMNTEAFF
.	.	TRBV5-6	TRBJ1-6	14	TGTGCCAGCAGCTTGCGGGGTATTAGTTCACCCCTCCACTTT	CASSLRGISSPLHF
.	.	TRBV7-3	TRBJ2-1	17	TGTGCCAGCAGCCCGGTTGGGGGGAGGCTTTCCTACAATGAGCAGTTCTTC	CASSPVGGRLSYNEQFF
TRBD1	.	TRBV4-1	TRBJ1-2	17	TGCGCCAGCAGCCAAACGGCCGGGGACAGGGTTGGCTATGGCTACACCTTC	CASSQTAGDRVGYGYTF
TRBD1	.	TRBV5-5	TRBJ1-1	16	TGTGCCAGCAGCGGTGCGCGGACAGGGCGGAACACTGAAGCTTTCTTT	CASSGARTGRNTEAFF
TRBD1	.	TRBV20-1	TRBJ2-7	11	TGCAGTGCTGGAGGACAGGCTAAGCAGTACTTC	CSAGGQAKQYF
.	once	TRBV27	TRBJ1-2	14	TGTGCCAGCAGGGCGGGGGGGATAGGCTATGGCTACACCTTC	CASRAGGIGYGYTF
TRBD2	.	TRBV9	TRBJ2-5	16	TGTGCCAGCAGCGTAGGTTCTAGCGGGGGACAAGAGACCCAGTACTTC	CASSVGSSGGQETQYF
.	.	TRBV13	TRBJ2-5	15	TGTGCCAGCAGCCCCCCCGGAAGGCGGCGGGAGACCCAGTACTTC	CASSPPGRRRETQYF
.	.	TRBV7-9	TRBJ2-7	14	TGTGCCAGCAGCCTGAGACAGGAGACCTACGAGCAGTACTTC	CASSLRQETYEQYF
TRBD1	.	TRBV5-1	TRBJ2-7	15	TGCGCCAGCAGCTTGGAACAGGGGGCTGGGTACGAGCAGTACTTC	CASSLEQGAGYEQYF
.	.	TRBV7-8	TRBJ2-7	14	TGTGCCAGCAGCTGGACAGAAGGATCCTACGAGCAGTACTTC	CASSWTEGSYEQYF
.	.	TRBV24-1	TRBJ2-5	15	TGTGCCACCAGTGATTTTCGGGGGGCCGGAGAGACCCAGTACTTC	CATSDFRGAGETQYF
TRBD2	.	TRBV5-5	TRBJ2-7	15	TGTGCCAGCAGCTTGGAATTAGCGGGGGGCCTGGGGCAGTACTTC	CASSLELAGGLGQYF
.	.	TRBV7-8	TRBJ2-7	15	TGTGCCAGCAGCAACTCCGGGAAGAGCTCCTACGAGCAGTACTTC	CASSNSGKSSYEQYF
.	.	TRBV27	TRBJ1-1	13	TGTGCCAGCAGTTGGAAGGGAGGCACTGAAGCTTTCTTT	CASSWKGGTEAFF
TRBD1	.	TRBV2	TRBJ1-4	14	TGTGCCAGCAGTTTGGACAGGGGGCAGGAAAAACTGTTTTTT	CASSLDRGQEKLFF
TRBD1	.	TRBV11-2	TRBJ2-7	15	TGTGCCAGCAGCCTGACCCCTCGACAGGGGGCAGAGCAGTACTTC	CASSLTPRQGAEQYF
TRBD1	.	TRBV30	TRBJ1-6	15	TGTGCCTGGAGTTTGACGGGACAGGCGGATTCACCCCTCCACTTT	CAWSLTGQADSPLHF
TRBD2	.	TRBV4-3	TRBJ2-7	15	TGCGCCAGCAGCCAAGGGGGAGGGCGAGTATGGGAGCAGTACTTC	CASSQGGGRVWEQYF
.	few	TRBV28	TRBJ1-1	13	TGTGCCAGCACCACCCTTGGAGTGAGTGAAGCTTTCTTT	CASTTLGVSEAFF
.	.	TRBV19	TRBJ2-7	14	TGTGCCAGTAGTACGGGGGGCCAAGTCTACGAGCAGTACTTC	CASSTGGQVYEQYF
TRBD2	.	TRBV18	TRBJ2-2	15	TGTGCCAGCTCACCTAGGACTAGCGAGAAGGGGGAGCTGTTTTTT	CASSPRTSEKGELFF
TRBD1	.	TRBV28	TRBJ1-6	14	TGTGCCAGCAGACAACAGGGGAATAATTCACCCCTCCACTTT	CASRQQGNNSPLHF
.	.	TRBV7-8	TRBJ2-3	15	TGTGCCAGCAGCTTTGGGACACCTAGCACAGATACGCAGTATTTT	CASSFGTPSTDTQYF
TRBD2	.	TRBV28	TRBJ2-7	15	TGTGCCAGCAGCCAGGTAGTTAGCGGGGGAAACGAGCAGTACTTC	CASSQVVSGGNEQYF
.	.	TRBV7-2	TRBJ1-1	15	TGTGCCAGCAGCTTAGAGGCAGGGGCCTCCACTGAAGCTTTCTTT	CASSLEAGASTEAFF
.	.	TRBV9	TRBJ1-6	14	TGTGCCAGCAGCGTAAACAGGGAAAATTCACCCCTCCACTTT	CASSVNRENSPLHF
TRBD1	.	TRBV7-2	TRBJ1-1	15	TGTGCCAGCAGCCTCCCCGGGACAGGGGTGTCTGAAGCTTTCTTT	CASSLPGTGVSEAFF
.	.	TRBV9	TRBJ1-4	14	TGTGCCAGCAGCGTACGGGGGGCTAATGAAAAACTGTTTTTT	CASSVRGANEKLFF
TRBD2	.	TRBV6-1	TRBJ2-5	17	TGTGCCAGCAGTGGACTAGCGGGGGGGCCGTTTGGAGAGACCCAGTACTTC	CASSGLAGGPFGETQYF
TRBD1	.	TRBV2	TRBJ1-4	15	TGTGCCAGCAGCGAGACGGGACAGGGACTTCAAAAACTGTTTTTT	CASSETGQGLQKLFF
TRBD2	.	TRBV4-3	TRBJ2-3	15	TGCGCCAGCAGCCTTGGGACTAGCGGGGGCCTAACGCAGTATTTT	CASSLGTSGGLTQYF
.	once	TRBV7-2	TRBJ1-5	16	TGTGCCAGCAGCTTATTCGGGGGACCGAGCAATCAGCCCCAGCATTTT	CASSLFGGPSNQPQHF
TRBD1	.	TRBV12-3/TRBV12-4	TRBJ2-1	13	TGTGCCAGCAGCGGGGGACAGGGGTTTGGCCTAGTCTTC	CASSGGQGFGLVF
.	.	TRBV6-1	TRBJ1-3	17	TGTGCCAGCAGTGCAGAACCGGGACACGGCAGGGGAAACACCATATATTTT	CASSAEPGHGRGNTIYF
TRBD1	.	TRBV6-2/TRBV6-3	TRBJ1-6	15	TGTGCCAGCAGTCTTGGGGGACAGGGGAGTTCACCCCTCCACTTT	CASSLGGQGSSPLHF
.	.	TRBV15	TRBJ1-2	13	TGTGCCACCAGCAGGACCCAGGGGTTAGGCTACACCTTC	CATSRTQGLGYTF
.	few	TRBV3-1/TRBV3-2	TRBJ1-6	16	TGTGCCAGCAGCCAAAGTTTGGTGGCTGTCGGGTCACCCCTCCACTTT	CASSQSLVAVGSPLHF
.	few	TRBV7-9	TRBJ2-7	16	TGTGCCAGCAGCCTACAGGCGCCTCTCTTCTCCTACGAGCAGTACTTC	CASSLQAPLFSYEQYF
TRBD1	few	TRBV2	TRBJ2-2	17	TGTGCCAGCAGTGTCAAAAGGGACAGGGCGGTCACCGGGGAGCTGTTTTTT	CASSVKRDRAVTGELFF
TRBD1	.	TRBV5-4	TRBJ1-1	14	TGTGCCAGCAGCGAGGACAGGGATTACACTGAAGCTTTCTTT	CASSEDRDYTEAFF